The 24 T cell receptor beta chains in this list originate from one sample, sequenced in a study of T cell responses to AZD1222 COVID-19 vaccine. This table comes from immunoSEQ multiplex PCR, and its TCRdb copy is limited to in-frame clones, with some not included. The repertoire holds around 130,000 clones, with approximately 89% as singletons. Sequences were derived from peripheral blood, sampled on day 0 of AZD1222 vaccination. Receptors originate from an adult in good health.

The chain uses TRBV6-5 and TRBJ2-7, with D tentatively TRBD1 (6 bases). Germline values: CDR1 MNHEY, CDR2 SVGAGI. The CDR3 consists of 14 residues. The V gene lost 2 bases and the J gene lost 4 bases, with 12 bases spanning the gap. As DNA, the CDR3 is TGTGCCAGCAGTTACCGACAGGAGCTTTACGAGCAGTACTTC. Translating gives CASSYRQELYEQYF.

V usage is TRBV18 and J usage is TRBJ1-1; D call uncertain. Per the germline V gene, CDR1 is KGHSH and CDR2 is LQKENI. The V end was cut by 2 bases, the J end by 5 bases, with 9 bases between. The CDR3 is made up of 13 amino acids. The CDR3 region is CASSPVGLTEAFF. The CDR3 DNA is TGTGCCAGCTCACCAGTCGGTTTGACTGAAGCTTTCTTT.

The rearrangement joins TRBV6-5 to TRBJ2-1; TRBD2 matches 7 bases. The CDR3 totals 14 residues. Germline CDR1 and CDR2: MNHEY and SVGAGI. The V and J ends lost 0 bases and 8 bases, in that order; junction bases with no gene match: 4. The CDR3 nucleotides are TGTGCCAGCAGTTACTCCGCGGGAGACTATGAGCAGTTCTTC. This translates into CASSYSAGDYEQFF.

The chain links TRBV20-1 to TRBJ2-2; 9 bases are shared with TRBD2. The germline V gene has CDR1 DFQATT and CDR2 SNEGSKA (reference sequence). V lost 3 bases to trimming and J lost 4 bases; unmatched junction nucleotides: 3. CDR3 size: 14 residues. Here the CDR3 DNA reads TGCAGTGCTAGTAGAGCGGGGGGCACCGGGGAGCTGTTTTTT. This codes for CSASRAGGTGELFF.

This chain links TRBV20-1 with TRBJ2-1; 11 bases agree with TRBD1. Trimming removed 3 bases from V and 8 bases from J; junction bases left unmatched: 3. Germline values: CDR1 DFQATT, CDR2 SNEGSKA (reference sequence). This CDR3 has 13 residues. The CDR3 here is CSASGQGADEQFF. DNA of the CDR3: TGCAGTGCTAGTGGACAGGGGGCCGATGAGCAGTTCTTC.

The rearrangement uses TRBV5-1 and TRBJ2-1, with 7 bases matching TRBD2. There are 13 residues in the CDR3. Germline values: CDR1 SGHRS, CDR2 YFSETQ. The V gene end was trimmed by 0 bases and the J gene end by 10 bases; junction bases not matched to a gene: 4. In DNA, the CDR3 is TGCGCCAGCAGCTTGGGTCTAGCGGAGGAGCAGTTCTTC. Amino acids: CASSLGLAEEQFF. Using reference TRBV5-1 and TRBJ2-1 for the parts outside the CDR3, the full variable domain is KAGVTQTPRYLIKTRGQQVTLSCSPISGHRSVSWYQQTPGQGLQFLFEYFSETQRNKGNFPGRFSGRQFSNSRSEMNVSTLELGDSALYLCASSLGLAEEQFFGPGTRLTVL.

J is TRBJ2-2 and V is TRBV5-5; 8 bases align to TRBD2. J was trimmed by 6 bases and V by 4 bases; bases with no gene match: 8. The CDR3 contains 15 residues. Germline CDR1 reads SGHKS; CDR2 reads YYEKEE (reference sequence). The CDR3 DNA reads TGTGCCAGCAGCCTCTGGACTAGCTTCGCCGGGGAGCTGTTTTTT. The encoded protein is CASSLWTSFAGELFF.

The chain employs TRBV5-1 and TRBJ1-1; no firm D call. Germline V CDR1 and CDR2: SGHRS, YFSETQ. The V end lost 7 bases, the J end lost 7 bases, and 14 bases lay between the germline ends. CDR3 length: 12 amino acids. CDR3 in DNA: TGCGCCAGCTCCACTCCGGGCGGTGAAGCTTTCTTT. Protein product: CASSTPGGEAFF.

The CDR3 loop is CASSLARTDLGALHF. The CDR3 coding sequence is TGTGCCAGCAGCTTAGCGAGAACAGACTTGGGGGCCCTCCACTTT. The chain links TRBV7-9 to TRBJ1-6, with D perhaps matching TRBD1 (5 bases). The germline V gene encodes CDR1 SEHNR and CDR2 FQNEAQ (reference sequence). Trimming took off 0 bases at V and 14 bases at J, with 17 bases between the two ends. The CDR3 spans 15 residues.

This rearrangement joins TRBV14 to TRBJ1-6, with D tentatively TRBD1 (5 bases). The CDR3 extends over 16 amino acids. Germline CDR1 and CDR2: SGHDN and FVKESK. Trimming left V 4 bases short and J 0 bases short, with 10 bases between. The CDR3 bases are TGTGCCAGCAGCCGGGACGGGAGCTCCTATAATTCACCCCTCCACTTT. Translating it yields CASSRDGSSYNSPLHF.

The rearrangement uses TRBV27 and TRBJ1-5; D not resolved. Per germline, CDR1 MNHEY and CDR2 SMNVEV (reference sequence). Deletions cut 7 bases from V and 0 bases from J, with 7 bases between. The CDR3 has 13 amino acids. CDR3 in amino acids: CASKGYSNQPQHF. In DNA form, the CDR3 reads TGTGCCAGCAAGGGCTATAGCAATCAGCCCCAGCATTTT.

The rearrangement uses TRBV19 and TRBJ2-2; D perhaps matches TRBD2 (5 bases). Looked up from germline, CDR1 is LNHDA and CDR2 is SQIVND (reference sequence). V lost 6 bases and J lost 7, with 12 bases in between. The CDR3 length is 13 residues. CDR3 sequence (DNA): TGTGCCAGTAGGAGAGGAGGAGGCGGGGAGCTGTTTTTT. Translated, it gives CASRRGGGGELFF.

This sequence joins TRBV10-2 and TRBJ1-5, with TRBD1 matching over 12 bases. CDR1 and CDR2 (germline): WSHSY, SAAADI. The CDR3 runs to 17 residues. J lost 6 bases, V lost 2 bases, and 8 bases had no gene match. The CDR3 here is CASSEPLGTGGSQPQHF. The CDR3 region has the DNA TGCGCCAGCAGTGAGCCTCTGGGGACAGGGGGCAGTCAGCCCCAGCATTTT.

This clone was seen a few times. CDR3 protein: CASSPRHGVSNQPQHF. In DNA form, the CDR3 reads TGTGCCAGCAGTCCTCGACACGGGGTCAGCAATCAGCCCCAGCATTTT. This chain uses TRBV6-6 with TRBJ1-5; no reliable D call. In germline, CDR1 is MNHNY, CDR2 SVGAGI (reference sequence). Deletions cut 5 bases from V and 1 base from J, with 15 bases between. The CDR3 is 16 residues long.

The J gene is TRBJ2-3, the V gene TRBV25-1, with D tentatively TRBD1 (5 bases). Germline V gene lookup returns CDR1 MGHDK and CDR2 SYGVNS. This CDR3 comprises 13 residues. V lost 4 bases, J lost 6 bases, and 11 bases lay in between. The CDR3, as DNA: TGTGCCAGCAGTGGAACCAGGGTTGATACGCAGTATTTT. Its translation: CASSGTRVDTQYF.

This rearrangement joins TRBV19 to TRBJ2-7; possible D gene TRBD2, 6 bases. Germline CDR1 and CDR2: LNHDA and SQIVND (reference sequence). V gave up 3 bases and J gave up 3 bases, with 12 bases separating them. This CDR3 has 14 residues. Here the CDR3 DNA reads TGTGCCAGTAGTATGAGCTTAGCGGTCTACGAGCAGTACTTC. Its translation is CASSMSLAVYEQYF.

The chain employs TRBV3-1 (or the pseudogene TRBV3-2) and TRBJ2-1; D may match TRBD1 or TRBD2 (5 bases each). The CDR3 extends over 15 amino acids. Germline CDR1 and CDR2: LGHDT and YNNKEL (reference sequence). Trimming took 3 bases from V and 2 from J, leaving 11 bases between them. CDR3 in DNA: TGTGCCAGCAGCCACCGGGACCAAACCTACAATGAGCAGTTCTTC. Translating gives CASSHRDQTYNEQFF.

The chain recombines TRBV5-1 with TRBJ2-1; 9 bases agree with TRBD2. V dropped 0 bases and J dropped 8; count of bases not matched to a gene: 6. Germline CDR1 is SGHRS and CDR2 is YFSETQ. The CDR3 sequence is 15 residues long. DNA for the CDR3: TGCGCCAGCAGCTTGGGGGGGACTAGCACCTATGAGCAGTTCTTC. Protein sequence: CASSLGGTSTYEQFF.

The chain carries TRBV25-1 and TRBJ2-6; D ambiguous. Germline V lookup: CDR1 MGHDK, CDR2 SYGVNS. The CDR3 is made up of 17 amino acids. Deletions cut 8 bases from V and 0 bases from J, with 17 bases between. CDR3 in amino acids: CASAHPLGDSGANVLTF. The DNA for the CDR3 is TGTGCCAGCGCACACCCTCTCGGCGACTCTGGGGCCAACGTCCTGACTTTC.

The genes are TRBV30 and TRBJ2-3; D remains unclear. The CDR3 is made up of 11 amino acids. The ends were cut back, 0 bases at V and 5 bases at J, with 3 bases in the middle. CDR1 is GTSNPN, CDR2 SVGIG, per germline (reference sequence). In DNA, the CDR3 is TGTGCCTGGAGTGTTAAAGATACGCAGTATTTT. This codes for CAWSVKDTQYF.

V is TRBV5-4 and J is TRBJ1-3, with D perhaps matching TRBD1 (5 bases). Germline V lookup: CDR1 SGHNT, CDR2 YYREEE (reference sequence). This CDR3 has 16 residues. Trimming removed 0 bases at V and 4 bases at J, with 14 bases between. The CDR3 DNA follows: TGTGCCAGCAGCTTGGGAACAGGTGCGAGAGGAAACACCATATATTTT. The encoded protein is CASSLGTGARGNTIYF.

The chain is built from TRBV6-5 and TRBJ1-2; the D gene is possibly TRBD1 (6 bases). Trimming left V 7 bases short and J 2 bases short, with 17 bases between. CDR1 is MNHEY, CDR2 SVGAGI, per germline. This CDR3 comprises 15 residues. CDR3 region: CASTRITTGNYGYTF. DNA of the CDR3: TGTGCCAGCACCAGAATTACGACAGGCAACTATGGCTACACCTTC.

The J gene is TRBJ2-1, the V gene TRBV15; tentative D call: TRBD2 (5 bases). Trimming pared 5 bases from V and 6 bases from J, leaving 11 bases between. From germline, CDR1 is LNHNV and CDR2 YYDKDF (reference sequence). The length of the CDR3 is 13 residues. The CDR3: CATSDTRSNEQFF. The CDR3 nucleotides are TGTGCCACCAGCGATACTAGATCCAATGAGCAGTTCTTC.

The J gene is TRBJ2-7, the V gene TRBV6-5, with 10 bases lining up with TRBD2. Germline values: CDR1 MNHEY, CDR2 SVGAGI. The CDR3 is made up of 14 amino acids. V lost 8 bases to trimming and J lost 2 bases; unmatched junction nucleotides: 6. The CDR3 sequence is CASGTAGGPYEQYF. CDR3 nucleotide sequence: TGTGCCAGCGGAACAGCGGGAGGGCCCTACGAGCAGTACTTC.